The clone carrying this T cell receptor (beta chain) was observed many times. Its antigen is still unknown. This entry is derived from a study of neurological immune-mediated disorders. One entry per CDR3 protein results from TCRdb running MiXCR on the 5' RACE reads. This table holds approximately 82,000 distinct CDR3 sequences, about 2.5% found once. Broader study findings: Phylogenetic grouping put 18 of 34 multiple sclerosis patients' repertoires into one related-CDR3 cluster, a possible signature.

This TCR derives from a woman aged 25 to 39 with multiple sclerosis. The sequenced material came from PBMCs.

CDR3 sequence: CSVVPGQASYNEQFF. The CDR3 DNA is TGCAGCGTTGTCCCCGGACAGGCCTCCTACAATGAGCAGTTCTTC. The genes are TRBV29-1 and TRBJ2-1, with TRBD1 matching over 7 bases. Germline V lookup: CDR1 SQVTM, CDR2 ANQGSEA. The CDR3 covers 15 residues. The trim removed 4 bases at V and 0 bases at J, leaving 6 bases unmatched.